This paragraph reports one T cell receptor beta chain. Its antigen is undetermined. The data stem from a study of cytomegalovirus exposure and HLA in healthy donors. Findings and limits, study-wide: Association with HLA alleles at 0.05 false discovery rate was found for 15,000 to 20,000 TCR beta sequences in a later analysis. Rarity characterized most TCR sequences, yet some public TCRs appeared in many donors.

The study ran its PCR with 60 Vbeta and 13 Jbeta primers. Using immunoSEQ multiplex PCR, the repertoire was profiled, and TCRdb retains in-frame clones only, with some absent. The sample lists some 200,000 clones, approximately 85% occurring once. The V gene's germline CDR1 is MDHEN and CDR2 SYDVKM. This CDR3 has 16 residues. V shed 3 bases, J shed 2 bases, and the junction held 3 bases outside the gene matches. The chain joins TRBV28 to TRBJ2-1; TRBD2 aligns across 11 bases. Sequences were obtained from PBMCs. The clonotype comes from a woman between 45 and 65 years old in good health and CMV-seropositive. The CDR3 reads CASSLLLAGAYNEQFF. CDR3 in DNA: TGTGCCAGCAGTTTGCTACTAGCGGGAGCCTACAATGAGCAGTTCTTC.